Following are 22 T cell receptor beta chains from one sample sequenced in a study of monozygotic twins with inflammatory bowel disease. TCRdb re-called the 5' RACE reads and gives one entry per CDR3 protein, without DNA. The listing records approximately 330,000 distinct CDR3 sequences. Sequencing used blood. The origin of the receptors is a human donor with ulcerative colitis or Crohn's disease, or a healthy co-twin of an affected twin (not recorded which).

CDR3 loop: CAISDGGNEKLFF. The V gene is TRBV10-3, the J gene TRBJ1-4; TCRdb gives TRBD1 as the D gene, but with no DNA this cannot be confirmed. Germline CDR1 ENHRY, CDR2 SYGVKD. The CDR3 spans 13 residues.

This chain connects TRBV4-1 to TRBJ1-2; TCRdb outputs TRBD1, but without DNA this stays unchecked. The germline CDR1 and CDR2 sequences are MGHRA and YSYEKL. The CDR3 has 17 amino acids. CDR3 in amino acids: CASSQMGTGGNTDGYTF.

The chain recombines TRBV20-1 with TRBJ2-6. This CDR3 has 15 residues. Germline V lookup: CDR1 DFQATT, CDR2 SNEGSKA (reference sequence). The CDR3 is CSASNVGSGANVLTF.

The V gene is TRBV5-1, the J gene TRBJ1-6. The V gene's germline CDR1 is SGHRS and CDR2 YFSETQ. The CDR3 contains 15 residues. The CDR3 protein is CASSLEGTSNSPLHF.

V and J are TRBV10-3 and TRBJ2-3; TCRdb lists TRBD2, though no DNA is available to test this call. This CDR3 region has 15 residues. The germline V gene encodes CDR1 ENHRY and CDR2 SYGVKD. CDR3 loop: CAIGGAAGGGDTQYF.

The CDR3 is CASSLAQSSYNEQFF. The J gene is TRBJ2-1, the V gene TRBV13. Germline lookup yields CDR1 PRHDT and CDR2 FYEKMQ (reference sequence). The CDR3 has 15 residues.

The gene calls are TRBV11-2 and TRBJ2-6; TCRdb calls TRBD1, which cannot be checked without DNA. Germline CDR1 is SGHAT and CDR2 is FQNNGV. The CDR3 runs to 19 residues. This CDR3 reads CASSLSGGGVPSGANVLTF. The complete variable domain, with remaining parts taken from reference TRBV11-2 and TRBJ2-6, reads EAGVAQSPRYKIIEKRQSVAFWCNPISGHATLYWYQQILGQGPKLLIQFQNNGVVDDSQLPKDRFSAERLKGVDSTLKIQPAKLEDSAVYLCASSLSGGGVPSGANVLTFGAGSRLTVL.

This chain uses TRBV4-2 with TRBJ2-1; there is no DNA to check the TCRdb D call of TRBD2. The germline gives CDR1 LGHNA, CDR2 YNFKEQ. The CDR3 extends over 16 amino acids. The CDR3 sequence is CASSQGGHPEGNEQFF.

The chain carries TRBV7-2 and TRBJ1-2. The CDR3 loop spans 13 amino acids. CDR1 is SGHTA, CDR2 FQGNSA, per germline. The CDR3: CASSLDANYGYTF.

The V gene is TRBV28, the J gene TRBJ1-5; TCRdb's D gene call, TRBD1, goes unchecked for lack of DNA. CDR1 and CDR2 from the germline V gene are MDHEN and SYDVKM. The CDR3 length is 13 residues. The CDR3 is CASSDRVPQPQHF.

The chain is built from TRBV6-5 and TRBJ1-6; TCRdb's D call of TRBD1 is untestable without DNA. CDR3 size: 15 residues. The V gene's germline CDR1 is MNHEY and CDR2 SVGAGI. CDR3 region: CASSYFRQSASPLHF.

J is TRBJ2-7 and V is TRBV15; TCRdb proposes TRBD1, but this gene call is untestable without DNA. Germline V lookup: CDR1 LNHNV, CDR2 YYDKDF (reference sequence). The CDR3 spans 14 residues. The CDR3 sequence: CATSREDRGYEQYF.

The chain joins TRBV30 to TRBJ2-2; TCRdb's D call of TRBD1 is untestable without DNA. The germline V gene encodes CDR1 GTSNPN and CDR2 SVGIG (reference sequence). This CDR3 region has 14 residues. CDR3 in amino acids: CAWSRSPNTGELFF.

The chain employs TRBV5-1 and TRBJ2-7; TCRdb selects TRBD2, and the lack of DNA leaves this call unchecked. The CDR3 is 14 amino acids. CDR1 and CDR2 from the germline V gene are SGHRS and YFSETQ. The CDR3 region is CASSTRTSGYEQYF.

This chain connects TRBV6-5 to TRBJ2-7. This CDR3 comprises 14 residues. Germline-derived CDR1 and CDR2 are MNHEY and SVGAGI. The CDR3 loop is CASSYSRTGSEQYF.

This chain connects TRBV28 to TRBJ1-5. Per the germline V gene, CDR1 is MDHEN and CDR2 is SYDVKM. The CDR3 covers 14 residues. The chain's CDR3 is CASSLITGNQPQHF.

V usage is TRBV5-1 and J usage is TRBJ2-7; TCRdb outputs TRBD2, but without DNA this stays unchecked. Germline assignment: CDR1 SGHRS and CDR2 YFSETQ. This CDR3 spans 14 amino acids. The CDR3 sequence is CASSLGQRVSEQYF.

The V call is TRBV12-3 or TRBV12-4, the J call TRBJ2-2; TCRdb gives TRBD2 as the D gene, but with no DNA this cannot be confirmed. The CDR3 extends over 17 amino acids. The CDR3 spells CASRGLAGDGNTGELFF.

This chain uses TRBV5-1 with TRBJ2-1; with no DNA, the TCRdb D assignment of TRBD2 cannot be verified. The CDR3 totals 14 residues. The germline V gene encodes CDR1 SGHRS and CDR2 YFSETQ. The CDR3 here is CASSTGLAGGKQFF.

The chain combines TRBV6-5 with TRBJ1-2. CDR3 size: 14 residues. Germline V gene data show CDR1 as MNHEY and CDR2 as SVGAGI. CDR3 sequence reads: CASSYAAGPYGYTF.

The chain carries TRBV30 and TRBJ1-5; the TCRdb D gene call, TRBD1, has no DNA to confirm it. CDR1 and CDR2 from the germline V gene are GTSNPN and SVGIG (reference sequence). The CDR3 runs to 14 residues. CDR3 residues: CAWSPDRGNQPQHF.

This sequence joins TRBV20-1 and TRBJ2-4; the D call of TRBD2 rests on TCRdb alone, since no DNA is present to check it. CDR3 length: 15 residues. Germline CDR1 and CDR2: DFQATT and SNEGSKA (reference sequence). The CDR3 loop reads CSARVAGADKNIQYF.